What follows are 12 T cell receptor beta chains derived from one specimen sequenced in a study of glioma-infiltrating T cells after dendritic cell vaccination. Sequencing was performed with immunoSEQ multiplex PCR; in TCRdb, only in-frame clones are kept and a portion is missing. The sample consists of about 49,000 clones, 65% to 90% of them appearing once. The sequencing here drew on blood, taken before dendritic cell vaccination. The receptors come from a human donor with glioblastoma.

The V and J genes are TRBV7-8 and TRBJ1-1; a possible D gene is TRBD1 (6 bases). Per the germline V gene, CDR1 is SGHVS and CDR2 is FQNEAQ. This CDR3 is 16 amino acids long. Trimming left V 1 base short and J 0 bases short, with 12 bases between. CDR3 protein: CASSLGRGGLNTEAFF. CDR3 nucleotides: TGTGCCAGCAGCTTAGGGCGGGGGGGCCTGAACACTGAAGCTTTCTTT.

The chain has TRBV6-1 and TRBJ2-7, with 8 bases aligning to TRBD1. CDR1 is MNHNS and CDR2 is SASEGT in the germline V gene. CDR3 size: 15 residues. The V gene end was trimmed by 2 bases and the J gene end by 4 bases; junction bases not matched to a gene: 7. The CDR3 DNA reads as TGTGCCAGCAGTGAATCGCAAGACAGGGGTTACGAGCAGTACTTC. The encoded protein is CASSESQDRGYEQYF.

The chain has TRBV7-9 and TRBJ1-1; D is perhaps TRBD1 (5 bases). Per germline, CDR1 SEHNR and CDR2 FQNEAQ (reference sequence). V shed 6 bases and J shed 3 bases, with 17 bases lying between them. The CDR3 extends over 15 amino acids. The CDR3 DNA reads as TGTGCCAGCAGACCTCCAGGGTTCGGTCACACTGAAGCTTTCTTT. It specifies CASRPPGFGHTEAFF.

V is TRBV4-3 and J is TRBJ1-1, with a possible D match to TRBD1 (6 bases). V was clipped by 0 bases and J by 3 bases, with 11 bases between them. This CDR3 region has 15 residues. In germline, CDR1 is LGHNA, CDR2 YSLEER. CDR3 sequence: CASSQELGAHTEAFF. The CDR3 DNA sequence: TGCGCCAGCAGCCAAGAGCTGGGGGCACACACTGAAGCTTTCTTT.

The chain has TRBV15 and TRBJ2-2; weak D call: TRBD1 (6 bases). Germline V gene sequence: CDR1 LNHNV, CDR2 YYDKDF (reference sequence). CDR3 length equals 15 residues. Trimming took off 1 base at V and 4 bases at J, with 10 bases between the two ends. The CDR3 spells CATSRAGVGTGELFF. The CDR3 DNA follows: TGTGCCACCAGCAGAGCAGGGGTCGGCACCGGGGAGCTGTTTTTT.

This clone came up a few times. This chain connects TRBV19 to TRBJ1-2, with TRBD1 as a possible D gene (6 bases). Germline V gene sequence: CDR1 LNHDA, CDR2 SQIVND (reference sequence). Trimming stripped 5 bases from V and 6 bases from J, with 10 bases between. CDR3 length: 12 residues. The CDR3 sequence: CASSDRQDGYTF. CDR3 in DNA: TGTGCCAGTAGTGACCGACAGGATGGCTACACCTTC.

The V and J genes are TRBV19 and TRBJ1-1; TRBD1 aligns across 9 bases. J was trimmed by 9 bases and V by 8 bases; bases with no gene match: 4. This CDR3 spans 11 amino acids. The V gene's germline CDR1 is LNHDA and CDR2 SQIVND (reference sequence). This chain's CDR3 is CASDRGRKAFF. DNA for the CDR3: TGTGCCAGTGACAGGGGGAGGAAAGCTTTCTTT.

The rearrangement links TRBV7-6 to TRBJ2-6, with unresolved D. With 5 bases removed from V and 1 base from J, the gap between germline ends came to 9 bases. The CDR3 sequence is 15 residues long. Germline V gene sequence: CDR1 SGHVS, CDR2 FNYEAQ. The CDR3 DNA follows: TGTGCCAGCAGCCCTGCGGATTCTGGGGCCAACGTCCTGACTTTC. Translated: CASSPADSGANVLTF.

V is TRBV27 and J is TRBJ1-2; maybe TRBD1 (6 bases). This CDR3 contains 15 residues. Per germline, CDR1 MNHEY and CDR2 SMNVEV (reference sequence). V lost 2 bases and J lost 0, with 10 bases in between. DNA for the CDR3: TGTGCCAGCAGTTTAAAGTGGACAGCTAACTATGGCTACACCTTC. It encodes CASSLKWTANYGYTF.

The chain has TRBV11-3 and TRBJ1-2; the match to TRBD1 covers 12 bases. Germline lookup yields CDR1 SGHNT and CDR2 YENEEA. V was clipped by 5 bases and J by 7 bases; unmatched bases: 8. CDR3 length equals 15 residues. CDR3 nucleotide sequence: TGTGCCAGCAGCATGAGACCGGGACAGGGGGCTGGCTACACCTTC. Translating gives CASSMRPGQGAGYTF.

V gene TRBV27 combines with J gene TRBJ1-6; unclear D gene. CDR3 length: 15 residues. V gave up 9 bases and J gave up 7 bases, with 19 bases separating them. Germline-derived CDR1 and CDR2 are MNHEY and SMNVEV (reference sequence). The CDR3 nucleotides are TGTGCCAGTGCGGGAGGGATCTTAGGGAATTCACCCCTCCACTTT. Residues: CASAGGILGNSPLHF.

The V and J genes are TRBV25-1 and TRBJ2-7; a possible D gene is TRBD2 (6 bases). V was shortened by 7 bases and J by 0 bases, with 10 bases between the two germline ends. This CDR3 has 13 residues. Germline lookup yields CDR1 MGHDK and CDR2 SYGVNS. Written as DNA, the CDR3 is TGTGCCAGCACTAGGGACTTCTCCTACGAGCAGTACTTC. It is translated as CASTRDFSYEQYF.